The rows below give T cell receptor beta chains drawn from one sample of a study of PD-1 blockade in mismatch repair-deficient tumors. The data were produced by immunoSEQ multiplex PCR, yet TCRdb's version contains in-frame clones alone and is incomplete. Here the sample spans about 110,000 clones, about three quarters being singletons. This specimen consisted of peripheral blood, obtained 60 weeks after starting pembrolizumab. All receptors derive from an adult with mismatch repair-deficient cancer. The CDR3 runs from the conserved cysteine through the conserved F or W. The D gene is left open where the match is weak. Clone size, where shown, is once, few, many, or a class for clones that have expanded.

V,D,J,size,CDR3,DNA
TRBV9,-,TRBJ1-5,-,CASSRLGGNQPQHF,TGTGCCAGCAGCCGGTTAGGGGGCAATCAGCCCCAGCATTTT
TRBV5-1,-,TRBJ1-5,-,CASSLVGQENQPQHF,TGCGCCAGCAGCTTGGTTGGGCAGGAGAATCAGCCCCAGCATTTT
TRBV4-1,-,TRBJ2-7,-,CASSQEMRAFAEQYF,TGCGCCAGCAGCCAAGAAATGAGGGCTTTTGCCGAGCAGTACTTC
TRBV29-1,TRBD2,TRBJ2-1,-,CSVRTSGSWDEQFF,TGCAGCGTAAGGACTAGCGGGAGTTGGGATGAGCAGTTCTTC
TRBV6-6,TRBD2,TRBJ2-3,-,CASSPSGATDTQYF,TGTGCCAGCAGCCCTAGCGGTGCCACAGATACGCAGTATTTT
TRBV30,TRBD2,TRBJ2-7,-,CAWRLAGGFAEQYF,TGTGCCTGGCGACTAGCGGGAGGATTCGCCGAGCAGTACTTC
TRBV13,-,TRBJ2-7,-,CASSLRERASYEQYF,TGTGCCAGCAGCCTAAGAGAGCGGGCCTCCTACGAGCAGTACTTC
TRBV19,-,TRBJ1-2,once,CASAEGAPVYGYTF,TGTGCCAGTGCAGAGGGTGCGCCGGTCTATGGCTACACCTTC
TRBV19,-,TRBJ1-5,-,CASSLRDQPQHF,TGTGCCAGTAGTCTCCGAGATCAGCCCCAGCATTTT
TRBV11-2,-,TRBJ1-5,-,CASSAGGANQPQHF,TGTGCCAGCAGCGCCGGGGGGGCGAATCAGCCCCAGCATTTT
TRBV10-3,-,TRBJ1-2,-,CAISESRGVREDGYTF,TGTGCCATCAGTGAGTCGAGGGGAGTAAGGGAGGATGGCTACACCTTC
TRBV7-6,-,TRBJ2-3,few,CASSLLAGVTADTQYF,TGTGCCAGCAGCTTATTGGCAGGAGTTACCGCAGATACGCAGTATTTT
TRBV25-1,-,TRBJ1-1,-,CASRQARGEAFF,TGTGCCAGCAGACAGGCGAGGGGAGAAGCTTTCTTT
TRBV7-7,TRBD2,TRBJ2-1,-,CASSLTMGLAGVSSYNEQFF,TGTGCTAGCAGCTTGACCATGGGACTAGCGGGCGTAAGCTCCTACAATGAGCAGTTCTTC
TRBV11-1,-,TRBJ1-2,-,CASSSPGARGYTF,TGTGCCAGCAGCTCCCCGGGTGCGCGGGGCTACACCTTC
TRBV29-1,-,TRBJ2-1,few,CSAQGGRAYNEQFF,TGCAGCGCCCAAGGGGGGAGAGCCTACAATGAGCAGTTCTTC
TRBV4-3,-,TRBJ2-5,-,CASSQDPSGRETQYF,TGCGCCAGCAGCCAAGATCCATCGGGTAGGGAGACCCAGTACTTC
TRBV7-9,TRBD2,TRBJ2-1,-,CASSPGLAGPGNEQFF,TGTGCCAGCAGCCCGGGACTAGCGGGACCGGGCAATGAGCAGTTCTTC
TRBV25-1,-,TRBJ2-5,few,CASSVGQGGKTQYF,TGTGCCAGCAGTGTGGGGCAGGGCGGCAAGACCCAGTACTTC
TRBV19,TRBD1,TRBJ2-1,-,CASTQGGPAANEQFF,TGTGCCAGTACCCAAGGGGGCCCCGCCGCCAATGAGCAGTTCTTC
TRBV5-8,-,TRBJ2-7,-,CASSFNYEQYF,TGTGCCAGCAGCTTTAACTACGAGCAGTACTTC
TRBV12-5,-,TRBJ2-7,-,CASGLVPVVF,TGTGCTAGTGGTTTGGTACCTGTGGTCTTC
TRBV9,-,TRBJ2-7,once,CASSRRQELSYEQYF,TGTGCCAGCAGCCGAAGACAGGAGCTCTCCTACGAGCAGTACTTC
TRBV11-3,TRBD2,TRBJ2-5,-,CASSARTSGGETQYF,TGTGCCAGCAGCGCGAGGACTAGCGGGGGAGAGACCCAGTACTTC
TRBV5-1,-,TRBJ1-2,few,CASSLVGNSNYGYTF,TGCGCCAGCAGCTTGGTCGGGAACTCTAACTATGGCTACACCTTC
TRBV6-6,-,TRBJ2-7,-,CASSYGEALSYEQYF,TGTGCCAGCAGTTACGGTGAGGCTCTCTCCTACGAGCAGTACTTC
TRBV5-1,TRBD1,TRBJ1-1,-,CASSWSGQGDPNTEAFF,TGCGCCAGCAGCTGGTCGGGACAGGGGGATCCGAACACTGAAGCTTTCTTT
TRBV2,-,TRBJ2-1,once,CASSEYRGNGGNEQFF,TGTGCCAGCAGTGAATATAGGGGAAATGGGGGCAATGAGCAGTTCTTC
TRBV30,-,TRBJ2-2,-,CAWTWGWGRELFF,TGTGCCTGGACCTGGGGGTGGGGCCGGGAGCTGTTTTTT
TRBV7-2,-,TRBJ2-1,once,CASSLGQLGGYNEQFF,TGTGCCAGCAGCCTTGGACAGCTTGGGGGGTACAATGAGCAGTTCTTC
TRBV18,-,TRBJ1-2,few,CASSQRSRNDGYTF,TGTGCCAGCTCACAGCGGTCCAGGAACGATGGCTACACCTTC
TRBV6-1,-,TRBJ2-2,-,CASSGRDGANTGELFF,TGTGCCAGCAGTGGACGGGATGGGGCTAACACCGGGGAGCTGTTTTTT
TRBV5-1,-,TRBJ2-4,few,CASSGRDPKNIQYF,TGCGCCAGCAGCGGCCGGGACCCTAAAAACATTCAGTACTTC
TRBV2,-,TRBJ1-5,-,CASRGIASNQPQHF,TGTGCCAGCAGAGGAATTGCTAGCAATCAGCCCCAGCATTTT
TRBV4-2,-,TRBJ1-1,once,CASSFGQGVLGPEAFF,-
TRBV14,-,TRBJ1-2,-,CASSQAEGGYTF,TGTGCCAGCAGCCAAGCCGAGGGAGGCTACACCTTC
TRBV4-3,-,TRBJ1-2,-,CASSQDLGRDGYTF,TGCGCCAGCAGCCAAGATCTAGGGCGCGATGGCTACACCTTC
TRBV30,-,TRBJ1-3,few,CAWSVGASSGNTIYF,TGTGCCTGGAGTGTAGGGGCTTCCTCTGGAAACACCATATATTTT
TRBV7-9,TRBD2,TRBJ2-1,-,CASSLATSGRGEQFF,TGTGCCAGCAGCTTAGCGACTAGCGGGAGAGGTGAGCAGTTCTTC
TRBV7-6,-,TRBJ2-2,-,CASSFADRYTGELFF,TGTGCCAGCAGCTTCGCGGACCGTTACACCGGGGAGCTGTTTTTT
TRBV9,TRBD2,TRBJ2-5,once,CASSAGGEETQYF,TGTGCCAGCAGCGCCGGGGGGGAAGAGACCCAGTACTTC
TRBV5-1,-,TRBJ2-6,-,CASSTTGRDSGANVLTF,TGCGCCAGCAGCACCACCGGACGGGACTCTGGGGCCAACGTCCTGACTTTC
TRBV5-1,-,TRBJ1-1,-,CASSRSPDTEAFF,TGCGCCAGCAGCCGCAGTCCGGACACTGAAGCTTTCTTT
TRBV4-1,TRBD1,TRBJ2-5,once,CASSRTGGEFSQETQYF,TGCGCCAGCAGCCGAACAGGGGGCGAGTTCTCCCAAGAGACCCAGTACTTC
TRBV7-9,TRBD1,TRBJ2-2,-,CASSLGYDRDTGELFF,TGTGCCAGCAGCTTAGGTTACGACAGGGACACCGGGGAGCTGTTTTTT
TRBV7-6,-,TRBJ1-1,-,CASSLGDRGNTEAFF,TGTGCCAGCAGCTTAGGGGATCGAGGGAACACTGAAGCTTTCTTT
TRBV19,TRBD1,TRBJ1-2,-,CASSTTRRQGYHGYTF,TGTGCCAGTAGTACGACCCGCAGACAGGGGTACCATGGCTACACCTTC
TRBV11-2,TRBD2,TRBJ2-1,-,CASSSTTGTSDYNEQFF,TGTGCCAGCAGCTCTACGACGGGGACTAGCGACTACAATGAGCAGTTCTTC